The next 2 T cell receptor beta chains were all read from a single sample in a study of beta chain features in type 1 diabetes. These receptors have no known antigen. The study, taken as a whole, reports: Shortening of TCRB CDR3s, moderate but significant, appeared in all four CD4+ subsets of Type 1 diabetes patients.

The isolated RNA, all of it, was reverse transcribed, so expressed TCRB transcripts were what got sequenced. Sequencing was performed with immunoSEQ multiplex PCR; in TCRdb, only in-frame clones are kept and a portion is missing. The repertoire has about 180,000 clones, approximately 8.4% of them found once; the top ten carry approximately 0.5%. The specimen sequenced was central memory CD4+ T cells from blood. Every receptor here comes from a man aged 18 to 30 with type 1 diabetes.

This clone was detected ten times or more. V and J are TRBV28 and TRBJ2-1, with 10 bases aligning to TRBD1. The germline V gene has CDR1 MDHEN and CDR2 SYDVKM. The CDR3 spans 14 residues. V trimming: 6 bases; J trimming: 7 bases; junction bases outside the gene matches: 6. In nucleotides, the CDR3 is TGTGCCAGCAGCGGGACAGGGGTATGGAATGAGCAGTTCTTC. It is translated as CASSGTGVWNEQFF.

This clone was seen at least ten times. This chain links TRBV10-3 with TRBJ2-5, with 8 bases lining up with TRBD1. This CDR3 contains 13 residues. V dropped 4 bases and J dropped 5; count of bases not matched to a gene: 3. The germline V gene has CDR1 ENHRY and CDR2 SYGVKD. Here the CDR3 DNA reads TGTGCCATCAGTGTTCAGGGGGCTGAGACCCAGTACTTC. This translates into CAISVQGAETQYF.